This T cell receptor (beta chain) was captured by sequencing in a study of preoperative IRX-2 immunotherapy in early breast cancer. The assay was immunoSEQ multiplex PCR, and TCRdb's table has in-frame clones only and misses some. Of about 3,400 clones listed, around four fifths were seen once; the top ten hold around 7%. Indicated treatment: preoperative locoregional IRX-2 cytokine immunotherapy. Preoperative locoregional IRX-2 cytokine immunotherapy was tested in the phase Ib source study. The starting material was tumor tissue, obtained after IRX-2 immunotherapy. The receptor was isolated from a human donor with breast cancer.

The CDR3 DNA is TGTGCCAGCTCGCTCGACAGTGCCTACGAGCAGTACTTC. As protein: CASSLDSAYEQYF. The chain joins TRBV18 to TRBJ2-7, with a tentative D call TRBD1 (5 bases). Trimming removed 6 bases at V and 2 bases at J, with 11 bases between. The length of the CDR3 is 13 residues. The germline CDR1 and CDR2 sequences are KGHSH and LQKENI. The variable domain in full, completed from reference TRBV18 and TRBJ2-7, reads NAGVMQNPRHLVRRRGQEARLRCSPMKGHSHVYWYRQLPEEGLKFMVYLQKENIIDESGMPKERFSAEFPKEGPSILRIQQVVRGDSAAYFCASSLDSAYEQYFGPGTRLTVT.